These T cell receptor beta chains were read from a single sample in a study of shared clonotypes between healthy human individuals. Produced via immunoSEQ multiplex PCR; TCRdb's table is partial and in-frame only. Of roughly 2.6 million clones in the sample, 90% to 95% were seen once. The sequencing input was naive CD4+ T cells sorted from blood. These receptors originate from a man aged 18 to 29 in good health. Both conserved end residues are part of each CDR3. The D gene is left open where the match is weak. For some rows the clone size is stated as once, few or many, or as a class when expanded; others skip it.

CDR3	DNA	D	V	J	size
CASSSRNLGTEAFF	TGTGCCAGCAGTTCGAGAAATCTTGGCACTGAAGCTTTCTTT	-	TRBV6-6	TRBJ1-1	-
CASSSDPNSPLHF	TGTGCCAGCAGTTCCGACCCGAATTCACCCCTCCACTTT	-	TRBV5-4	TRBJ1-6	few
CASSYSGDYNEQFF	TGCGCCAGCAGCTATAGCGGGGACTACAATGAGCAGTTCTTC	TRBD2	TRBV5-1	TRBJ2-1	-
CASSSSGGPNIQYF	TGTGCCAGCAGCTCGAGCGGGGGCCCAAACATTCAGTACTTC	TRBD2	TRBV7-9	TRBJ2-4	-
CASTPNYGYTF	TGTGCCAGCACCCCAAACTATGGCTACACCTTC	-	TRBV6-6	TRBJ1-2	-
CASSLVGGPYEQYF	TGTGCCAGCAGTCTTGTTGGGGGCCCCTACGAGCAGTACTTC	-	TRBV6-5	TRBJ2-7	-
CASSLRADSTDTQYF	TGTGCCAGCAGCTTAAGGGCAGACTCCACAGATACGCAGTATTTT	-	TRBV7-2	TRBJ2-3	-
CAWSTEGASPLHF	TGTGCCTGGAGTACAGAAGGGGCTTCACCCCTCCACTTT	-	TRBV30	TRBJ1-6	few
CASSPGTSPETQYF	TGCGCCAGCAGCCCCGGGACTAGCCCGGAGACCCAGTACTTC	TRBD2	TRBV5-1	TRBJ2-5	once
CARRSQGAVGYTF	TGTGCCAGGAGGTCCCAGGGGGCGGTTGGCTACACCTTC	TRBD1	TRBV30	TRBJ1-2	-
CASSYSGQFNTEAFF	TGTGCCAGCTCATACTCGGGGCAGTTTAACACTGAAGCTTTCTTT	-	TRBV2	TRBJ1-1	-
CASSPGTAGQPQHF	TGTGCCAGTAGCCCTGGGACAGCTGGTCAGCCCCAGCATTTT	TRBD1	TRBV19	TRBJ1-5	-
CASSLLTDFYGYTF	TGTGCCAGCAGTTTATTGACAGACTTCTATGGCTACACCTTC	-	TRBV28	TRBJ1-2	-
CASSPSRSISSYEQYF	TGTGCCAGCTCACCTAGTCGGAGCATCTCCTCCTACGAGCAGTACTTC	-	TRBV18	TRBJ2-7	-
CASSLVPGAYNSPLHF	TGCGCCAGCAGCTTGGTCCCCGGGGCCTATAATTCACCCCTCCACTTT	-	TRBV5-1	TRBJ1-6	-
CASSSHRTAPDTGELFF	TGTGCCAGCAGCTCCCACAGGACGGCCCCCGACACCGGGGAGCTGTTTTTT	-	TRBV7-3	TRBJ2-2	-
CASSLDWITNYGYTF	TGTGCCAGCAGCTTAGATTGGATTACTAACTATGGCTACACCTTC	-	TRBV11-2	TRBJ1-2	-
CASSYGTGMETQYF	TGTGCCAGCAGCTACGGGACAGGGATGGAGACCCAGTACTTC	TRBD1	TRBV7-2	TRBJ2-5	-
CASSQQGRGYTDTQYF	TGTGCCAGCTCACAGCAGGGGAGGGGGTACACAGATACGCAGTATTTT	-	TRBV18	TRBJ2-3	-
CASFPGGRSGNSNYGYTF	TGTGCCAGCTTCCCCGGGGGGAGGTCTGGGAATTCTAACTATGGCTACACCTTC	-	TRBV28	TRBJ1-2	once
CASSLPGEGYGYTF	TGTGCCAGCAGCTTGCCCGGGGAGGGCTATGGCTACACCTTC	-	TRBV5-6	TRBJ1-2	-
CASSSLTGHGYTF	TGTGCCAGCAGCTCCTTAACTGGGCATGGCTACACCTTC	-	TRBV11-2	TRBJ1-2	-
CASSLRTGINSPLHF	TGTGCCAGCAGCCTACGGACAGGGATAAATTCACCCCTCCACTTT	TRBD1	TRBV14	TRBJ1-6	-
CASSIGIGQGIPYEQYF	TGTGCCAGTAGTATAGGGATTGGACAGGGGATTCCCTACGAGCAGTACTTC	TRBD1	TRBV19	TRBJ2-7	-
CASSGQGARVSEQFF	TGTGCCAGCAGTGGGCAGGGTGCCCGAGTTTCTGAGCAGTTCTTC	-	TRBV2	TRBJ2-1	-
CAIGTGGREQYF	TGTGCCATCGGGACAGGGGGCCGCGAGCAGTACTTC	TRBD1	TRBV10-3	TRBJ2-7	once
CASNRLAAYNEQFF	TGTGCCAGCAATCGACTAGCGGCCTACAATGAGCAGTTCTTC	TRBD2	TRBV2	TRBJ2-1	-
CASSHAGTQLYEQYF	TGTGCCAGCAGCCACGCCGGGACTCAACTATACGAGCAGTACTTC	-	TRBV5-5	TRBJ2-7	once
CAWRVPGQGHEQYF	TGTGCCTGGAGGGTTCCGGGACAGGGGCACGAGCAGTACTTC	TRBD1	TRBV30	TRBJ2-7	-
CAISAGEVHEQYF	TGTGCCATCAGTGCGGGGGAGGTCCACGAGCAGTACTTC	-	TRBV10-3	TRBJ2-7	-
CASSIEGGVNYGYTF	TGTGCCAGCAGTATAGAGGGGGGCGTTAACTATGGCTACACCTTC	-	TRBV27	TRBJ1-2	once
CAWSGDRIFYGYTF	TGTGCCTGGAGTGGGGACAGGATCTTCTATGGCTACACCTTC	TRBD1	TRBV30	TRBJ1-2	-
CATSRDDTGGGIQYF	TGTGCCACCAGCAGAGATGATACAGGGGGAGGCATTCAGTACTTC	TRBD1	TRBV15	TRBJ2-4	-
CASSSGDRGPAETQYF	TGTGCCAGCAGCTCAGGGGACAGGGGGCCGGCAGAGACCCAGTACTTC	TRBD1	TRBV7-2	TRBJ2-5	-
CASSLVVGVTYEQYF	TGTGCCAGCAGCTTAGTCGTGGGAGTGACCTACGAGCAGTACTTC	-	TRBV7-2	TRBJ2-7	-
CASSQDQTSGVGETQYF	TGCGCCAGCAGCCAAGATCAGACTAGCGGGGTCGGAGAGACCCAGTACTTC	TRBD2	TRBV4-1	TRBJ2-5	-
CASSRGSNSGNTIYF	TGTGCCAGCAGCCGGGGTTCAAACTCTGGAAACACCATATATTTT	-	TRBV6-5	TRBJ1-3	-
CASSALSGNTIYF	TGTGCCAGCAGCGCCCTCTCTGGAAACACCATATATTTT	-	TRBV9	TRBJ1-3	-
CASRYPGQGSYYEQYF	TGTGCCAGCAGATACCCGGGACAGGGGTCCTACTACGAGCAGTACTTC	TRBD1	TRBV11-3	TRBJ2-7	-
CASSPNRGMVDTEAFF	TGTGCCAGCTCACCCAACAGGGGGATGGTGGACACTGAAGCTTTCTTT	TRBD1	TRBV18	TRBJ1-1	-
CAWSRGRDTDTQYF	TGTGCCTGGAGTAGGGGTCGGGACACAGATACGCAGTATTTT	-	TRBV30	TRBJ2-3	-